The T cell receptor (beta chain) described here comes from a study of shared clonotypes between healthy human individuals (dated by TCRdb to the early 2020s). With respect to the entire study: A few men and two women, aged 18 to 49 years, made up the cohort. For each donor, three plates each were used for CD4 naive and CD4 memory, two plates were used for CD8 naive, and one plate was used for CD8 memory. Blood TCR repertoires of five healthy adults were deeply sequenced to estimate repertoire size and the extent of clonotype sharing between individuals. Libraries were prepared and TCR repertoires were sequenced by different laboratories using diverse techniques, in order to increase sequencing depth and limit assay-specific biases. Leukapheresis yielded between about 0.8 and 8.9 billion PBMCs per donor. The investigation overall reported the following: The genetic and exposure-history diversity represented was limited by the small number of donors. Naive subsets generally had larger estimated clonotype richness than memory subsets. Even with the large sequencing depth, rarefaction of the sorted-subset datasets indicated that sequencing was incomplete. Sampling was restricted to blood, and TCR repertoires in tissue are likely to differ from TCR repertoires in blood. Compared with non-shared clonotypes, clonotypes shared by all four sorted-subset donors had higher generation probabilities. When four donors were compared, the shared fraction of clonotypes was about 5% for naive CD4, less than 4% for naive CD8, about 2.5% for memory CD4, and 0.35% to 0.4% for memory CD8. Pairwise subsampling indicated that sequencing depth was expected to affect the degree of clonotype sharing among donors.

Regarding this clone: What antigen it recognizes has not been identified. A much larger clone differs by one base, so this may be a read error.

TCR CDR3 regions were amplified from genomic DNA by multiplex PCR using the deep immunoSEQ assay. Genomic DNA extracted from each cell subset was distributed evenly over all wells of several immunoSEQ 96-well plates, and each plate served as one replicate. Each replicate PCR for sorted subsets received approximately 200 ng genomic DNA, equal to tens of thousands of T cell genomes. Purified libraries were quantified with a Qubit 3.0 fluorometer, sized on a Bioanalyzer 2100, and re-quantified with the KAPA Library Quantification kit. Every immunoSEQ 96-well plate was sequenced on a separate single-read 150-cycle Illumina NextSeq 550 flow cell. Per the authors' processing: Because only junctional sequences without quality scores were contained in the immunoSEQ output, filtering matching that applied to full-length reads could not be performed. Sequences were annotated with PyIR, a Python wrapper for IgBLAST v1.9, using IMGT germline references to assign V/J genes and CDR3. Reads were filtered out if the reads had weak V/J assignments (E-value above 1e-6), no CDR3, stop codons, out-of-frame junctions, or ambiguous translated residues. V3J clonotypes were defined as sequences sharing the same inferred V gene, J gene, and CDR3 amino acid sequence. To compute the percentage overlap between repertoires, the number of shared unique clonotypes was divided by the size of the smaller repertoire. Three approaches were used to assess repertoire richness: RTK rarefaction, the Chao1 estimator, and Recon v2.1 estimates of unobserved clonotypes. Generation probabilities for all TCRbeta clonotypes obtained by the gDNA method from a handful of donors were computed using OLGA. In TCRdb, the immuneACCESS table is reduced to in-frame sequences with V and J assigned. These tables do not hold every clone; where another copy was compared, an unresolved V gene accounts for under half, and the others remain unexplained. Clone size and V and J calls were adopted from that table, with D and trimming inferred from the DNA. The sample contains roughly 1 million clones, roughly 74% of them found a single time. The top ten clonotypes cover 0.5% to 0.6% of the sample.

Based on the germline V gene, the CDR1 and CDR2 sequences are SGHAT and FQNNGV. From its cysteine to its phenylalanine, the CDR3 spans 11 amino acids. Only the CDR3 DNA stays, 33 bases, in frame from base 1. The V end loses 3 bases and the J end loses 7 bases, and a stretch of 3 bases separates them. Donors were healthy HIV-negative adults with no recently reported acute infections or vaccinations. Every donor was a Caucasian adult living in Nashville, Tennessee, USA. CD4+ T cells were enriched by magnetic negative selection, after which naive cells were positively selected on CD45RA and the negative fraction was taken as the memory subset. Blood was collected by leukapheresis, and PBMCs were isolated by Ficoll-Histopaque density gradient centrifugation and then cryopreserved in liquid nitrogen vapor phase. Purity and quantity of every magnetically sorted T cell population were checked by analytical flow cytometry. From each sorted fraction, genomic DNA was isolated and quantified by UV absorbance on a Nanodrop 2000c.

Sequenced input: memory CD4+ T cells from PBMCs. The sample's cell subset or site label, in plain terms: CD45RA-negative fraction. Recombination linked TRBV11-2 to TRBJ1-4, with the D gene too uncertain to name. The origin of this receptor is a man aged 18 to 30 in good health. Some clones in this sample may be carry-over from other donors' samples. The CDR3 protein is CASSFGEKLFF. The nucleotide sequence is TGTGCCAGCAGCTTCGGTGAAAAACTGTTTTTT.